Following are 12 T cell receptor beta chains from one sample sequenced in a study of blood T cell repertoires in COVID-19. Repertoires were generated with immunoSEQ multiplex PCR, while TCRdb's copy carries only in-frame clones and drops some. The repertoire includes roughly 150,000 clones, 75% to 90% of them detected once, and roughly 14% sits in the top ten. Material: peripheral blood. The receptors originated from a woman in her thirties or forties with acute or convalescent COVID-19.

CDR3: CASSQDSTSGSGRFF. The CDR3 nucleotides read TGTGCCAGCAGCCAAGATTCAACTAGCGGGTCGGGTCGGTTCTTC. The rearrangement uses TRBV4-2 and TRBJ2-1; 9 bases map to TRBD2. Germline V gene sequence: CDR1 LGHNA, CDR2 YNFKEQ. V shed 0 bases, J shed 15 bases, and the junction held 12 bases outside the gene matches. The CDR3 totals 15 residues.

This clone was counted once. This rearrangement joins TRBV5-4 to TRBJ2-5; TRBD1 is a possible D gene (5 bases). Trimming cost V 6 bases and J 2 bases, with 17 bases left between them. The germline CDR1 and CDR2 sequences are SGHNT and YYREEE (reference sequence). The CDR3 is made up of 15 amino acids. CDR3 residues: CASTPRPGWQETQYF. The CDR3 nucleotides read TGTGCCAGCACCCCACGCCCAGGGTGGCAAGAGACCCAGTACTTC.

Only one count was recorded for this clone. V usage is TRBV7-2 and J usage is TRBJ2-3, with TRBD1 matching 9 bases. CDR1 SGHTA and CDR2 FQGNSA come from the germline V gene. The CDR3 totals 16 residues. V shed 4 bases, J shed 1 base, and the junction held 6 bases outside the gene matches. The CDR3: CASSSDRGRGTDTQYF. In nucleotides, the CDR3 is TGTGCCAGCAGCTCGGACAGGGGACGAGGCACAGATACGCAGTATTTT.

This clone occurred once. This rearrangement joins TRBV5-6 to TRBJ1-3; tentatively, D is TRBD1 (5 bases). The CDR3 contains 12 residues. Germline V gene sequence: CDR1 SGHDT, CDR2 YYEEEE. Trimming removed 4 bases at V and 4 bases at J, with 6 bases between. The CDR3 loop is CASSPGGNTIYF. The CDR3 DNA sequence: TGTGCCAGCAGCCCAGGGGGAAACACCATATATTTT.

This clone was seen only a few times. J is TRBJ2-4 and V is TRBV4-2, with D possibly TRBD1 on 6 matching bases. V lost 4 bases and J 4 bases, leaving 20 bases between the germline ends. Germline lookup yields CDR1 LGHNA and CDR2 YNFKEQ. The length of the CDR3 is 17 residues. The CDR3 region has the DNA TGTGCCAGCAGCCCGGACCCCAGACAGGACTTAAAAAACATTCAGTACTTC. Residues: CASSPDPRQDLKNIQYF.

The genes are TRBV6-2 or TRBV6-3 and TRBJ2-1; 7 bases agree with TRBD2. CDR1 and CDR2 (germline): MNHEY, SVGEGT. Trimming at V came to 6 bases and at J to 7 bases, leaving 9 bases not matched to a gene. This CDR3 comprises 14 residues. CDR3 coding DNA: TGTGCCAGCAGCTATACGGGAGGTGCGAATGAGCAGTTCTTC. This translates into CASSYTGGANEQFF.

The chain recombines TRBV27 with TRBJ1-6, with TRBD1 matching 7 bases. The germline CDR1 and CDR2 sequences are MNHEY and SMNVEV (reference sequence). The CDR3 is made up of 17 amino acids. Trimming cost V 5 bases and J 1 base; bases outside gene matches: 8. This chain's CDR3 is CASSPTGRRSYNSPLHF. CDR3 DNA: TGTGCCAGCAGTCCGACAGGGAGAAGGTCCTATAATTCACCCCTCCACTTT.

V is TRBV7-3 and J is TRBJ2-7, with 8 bases lining up with TRBD1. J gave up 0 bases and V 5 bases, and 6 bases lay outside the gene matches. Germline loops: CDR1 SGHTA, CDR2 FQGTGA. CDR3 length equals 15 residues. This CDR3 reads CASSQTGVSSYEQYF. The CDR3 DNA reads as TGTGCCAGCAGCCAGACAGGGGTCAGCTCCTACGAGCAGTACTTC.

The chain has TRBV11-2 and TRBJ2-5; no clear D gene. Germline V gives CDR1 SGHAT, CDR2 FQNNGV. This CDR3 region has 16 residues. Trimming took 5 bases from V and 3 from J, leaving 19 bases between them. This chain's CDR3 is CASSPPVAAGEETQYF. Written as DNA, the CDR3 is TGTGCCAGCAGCCCCCCGGTTGCAGCAGGTGAAGAGACCCAGTACTTC.

V gene TRBV18 combines with J gene TRBJ2-2; D may be TRBD2 (5 bases). Germline V gene sequence: CDR1 KGHSH, CDR2 LQKENI. The V gene lost 8 bases and the J gene lost 10 bases, with 20 bases spanning the gap. The length of the CDR3 is 14 residues. CDR3 DNA sequence: TGTGCCAGCCTGGGAGCTGAGAAGCCAGAGGAGCTGTTTTTT. Translated, it gives CASLGAEKPEELFF. The full variable domain, with the rest looked up from reference TRBV18 and TRBJ2-2, is NAGVMQNPRHLVRRRGQEARLRCSPMKGHSHVYWYRQLPEEGLKFMVYLQKENIIDESGMPKERFSAEFPKEGPSILRIQQVVRGDSAAYFCASLGAEKPEELFFGEGSRLTVL.

The chain has TRBV4-1 and TRBJ1-1; no definite D call. The germline V gene encodes CDR1 MGHRA and CDR2 YSYEKL. This CDR3 has 19 residues. V lost 3 bases to trimming and J lost 0 bases, with 23 bases between them. This CDR3 is CASSHRGGALNFMNTEAFF. The CDR3 DNA sequence: TGCGCCAGCAGCCACCGCGGAGGAGCACTTAACTTCATGAACACTGAAGCTTTCTTT.

The chain employs TRBV11-2 and TRBJ2-1; TRBD1 aligns across 10 bases. The V segment lost 7 bases and the J segment 8 bases; nucleotides outside the gene matches: 11. The CDR3 length is 15 residues. Germline V gene sequence: CDR1 SGHAT, CDR2 FQNNGV. CDR3 residues: CASTLGTGDVHEQFF. The CDR3 DNA reads as TGTGCCAGCACCCTCGGGACAGGGGATGTCCATGAGCAGTTCTTC.